These 8 T cell receptor beta chains share one sample of origin, sequenced in a study of OX40 agonist ivuxolimab in advanced cancers. Produced via immunoSEQ multiplex PCR; TCRdb's table is partial and in-frame only. The sample records roughly 80,000 clones, more than 85% being singletons. The sample here was CD4+ or CD8+ T cells sorted from blood, taken in a trial of the OX40 agonist ivuxolimab. These receptor sequences come from an adult with an advanced solid tumor such as melanoma, head and neck, liver or kidney cancer.

DNA of the CDR3: TGTGCCAGCAGCTTAGGACAGGGATCTGGGGCCAACGTCCTGACTTTC. Translating it yields CASSLGQGSGANVLTF. The gene calls are TRBV7-2 and TRBJ2-6, with TRBD1 matching over 7 bases. The junction had 1 base not matched to a gene; V was cut back by 1 base and J by 1 base. Per germline, CDR1 SGHTA and CDR2 FQGNSA. The CDR3 contains 16 residues.

The chain combines TRBV19 with TRBJ2-4; TRBD2 agrees at 8 bases. Unmatched junction bases numbered 8, after V lost 9 bases and J lost 1 base. Germline CDR1 LNHDA, CDR2 SQIVND (reference sequence). The CDR3 has 15 residues. The DNA for the CDR3 is TGTGCCAGCAAGTTAGCGGGACTCGCCAAAAACATTCAGTACTTC. As protein: CASKLAGLAKNIQYF.

V is TRBV20-1 and J is TRBJ2-1; D is ambiguous. V was trimmed by 6 bases and J by 6 bases, leaving 9 bases between them. Germline assignment: CDR1 DFQATT and CDR2 SNEGSKA (reference sequence). The CDR3 is 11 residues long. The CDR3 spells CSARLVNEQFF. DNA of the CDR3: TGCAGTGCAAGACTCGTCAATGAGCAGTTCTTC.

V usage is TRBV16 and J usage is TRBJ2-1; D remains ambiguous. From germline, CDR1 is KGHSY and CDR2 FQNENV. V lost 4 bases and J 10 bases, leaving 17 bases between the germline ends. There are 14 residues in the CDR3. CDR3 DNA sequence: TGTGCCAGCAGCCTTAGTACCTGGCTAGGGGAGCAGTTCTTC. It codes for CASSLSTWLGEQFF.

The J gene is TRBJ2-1, the V gene TRBV11-3; 8 bases agree with TRBD2. Germline V gene data show CDR1 as SGHNT and CDR2 as YENEEA. The CDR3 has 16 residues. Unmatched junction bases numbered 9, after V lost 1 base and J lost 7 bases. The CDR3 sequence: CASSLGPSGYNNEQFF. The CDR3 region has the DNA TGTGCCAGCAGCTTAGGCCCTAGCGGGTATAATAATGAGCAGTTCTTC.

The V call is TRBV6-4, the J call TRBJ1-1; TRBD1 agrees at 7 bases. The CDR3 runs to 14 residues. Germline lookup yields CDR1 MRHNA and CDR2 SNTAGT. Losses at the gene ends were 2 bases for V and 4 bases for J; bases not matched to a gene: 4. The CDR3 protein is CASSDLDRATEAFF. CDR3 in DNA: TGTGCCAGCAGTGACCTTGACAGGGCCACTGAAGCTTTCTTT.

This chain connects TRBV7-2 to TRBJ1-5; D gene unclear. The CDR3 has 13 amino acids. Looked up from germline, CDR1 is SGHTA and CDR2 is FQGNSA. V shed 1 base and J shed 2 bases, with 3 bases lying between them. CDR3 DNA sequence: TGTGCCAGCAGCTTAGATCGCAATCAGCCCCAGCATTTT. It is translated as CASSLDRNQPQHF.

V and J are TRBV7-2 and TRBJ2-5, with unresolved D. Trimming took off 0 bases at V and 4 bases at J, with 0 bases between the two ends. This CDR3 has 11 amino acids. In germline, CDR1 is SGHTA, CDR2 FQGNSA. The CDR3 sequence is CASSLAETQYF. The CDR3 nucleotides read TGTGCCAGCAGCTTAGCAGAGACCCAGTACTTC. The whole variable domain, remainder taken from reference TRBV7-2 and TRBJ2-5, is GAGVSQSPSNKVTEKGKDVELRCDPISGHTALYWYRQSLGQGLEFLIYFQGNSAPDKSGLPSDRFSAERTGGSVSTLTIQRTQQEDSAVYLCASSLAETQYFGPGTRLLVL.